One and the same sample provided the 32 T cell receptor beta chains below, sequenced in a study of T cell responses to AZD1222 COVID-19 vaccine. Profiled with immunoSEQ multiplex PCR; TCRdb holds only in-frame clones, not every one. The sample records roughly 140,000 clones, 75% to 95% being singletons. The sequencing here drew on peripheral blood, taken on day 0 of MenACWY control vaccination. These receptors all stem from an adult in good health.

This chain uses TRBV7-2 with TRBJ2-7; 9 nucleotides line up with TRBD1. Germline CDR1 SGHTA, CDR2 FQGNSA. V dropped 2 bases and J dropped 4; count of bases not matched to a gene: 15. CDR3 size: 18 residues. CDR3 bases: TGTGCCAGCAGCTTATCGGTACAGGGGGCGATTTCTGTATACGAGCAGTACTTC. This translates into CASSLSVQGAISVYEQYF.

This chain connects TRBV29-1 to TRBJ1-1; D call uncertain. This CDR3 is 11 amino acids long. Germline V lookup: CDR1 SQVTM, CDR2 ANQGSEA. V was clipped by 6 bases and J by 1 base, with 6 bases between them. The CDR3: CSVWANTEAFF. CDR3 sequence (DNA): TGCAGCGTCTGGGCGAACACTGAAGCTTTCTTT.

This clone was detected only once. V is TRBV15 and J is TRBJ2-5; TRBD2 is a possible D gene (6 bases). The CDR3 covers 16 residues. V lost 0 bases, J lost 4 bases, and 15 bases lay in between. Germline loops: CDR1 LNHNV, CDR2 YYDKDF (reference sequence). In nucleotides, the CDR3 is TGTGCCACCAGCAGAGATCCATCGGGAGCCCGAGAGACCCAGTACTTC. Protein: CATSRDPSGARETQYF.

The chain is built from TRBV20-1 and TRBJ2-1; D ambiguous. From germline, CDR1 is DFQATT and CDR2 SNEGSKA (reference sequence). V was trimmed by 1 base and J by 12 bases, leaving 10 bases between them. CDR3 length equals 11 residues. For the CDR3, the DNA is TGCAGTGCTAGAGGGCCGTTAGTGCAGTTCTTC. Translation gives CSARGPLVQFF.

This chain joins TRBV2 and TRBJ1-5, with D unresolved. CDR3 length: 12 amino acids. The germline CDR1 and CDR2 sequences are SNHLY and FYNNEI. The germline V and J ends were trimmed by 6 bases and 9 bases, with 12 bases remaining between them. The CDR3 loop reads CASRADSGPQHF. As DNA, the CDR3 is TGTGCCAGCAGGGCAGACTCAGGGCCCCAGCATTTT.

The J gene is TRBJ2-3, the V gene TRBV27; D may correspond to TRBD1 or TRBD2 (7 bases each). Germline lookup yields CDR1 MNHEY and CDR2 SMNVEV (reference sequence). The length of the CDR3 is 18 residues. Trimming cost V 5 bases and J 11 bases, with 32 bases left between them. The CDR3 sequence is CASSLYPLPGQRDSGQYF. The CDR3 region has the DNA TGTGCCAGCAGTCTTTACCCCCTTCCGGGACAGCGGGATTCGGGGCAGTATTTT.

In this sample, this clone turned up once. This sequence joins TRBV5-1 and TRBJ1-2; D unclear. Deletions cut 1 base from V and 5 bases from J, with 12 bases between. Germline V gene sequence: CDR1 SGHRS, CDR2 YFSETQ. The CDR3 has 14 residues. The CDR3 DNA reads as TGCGCCAGCAGCTTGTCGGAGATCCGATATGGCTACACCTTC. It translates to CASSLSEIRYGYTF.

The gene calls are TRBV28 and TRBJ2-7, with D tentatively TRBD2 (6 bases). The V gene's germline CDR1 is MDHEN and CDR2 SYDVKM. The CDR3 consists of 12 residues. Trimming removed 6 bases at V and 6 bases at J, with 12 bases between. The CDR3 sequence is CASRNLGGEQYF. CDR3 nucleotides: TGTGCCAGCAGGAACCTCGGGGGCGAGCAGTACTTC.

The chain couples TRBV4-1 to TRBJ1-6; D is uncertain. V was cut by 3 bases and J by 10 bases, with 10 bases left in between. CDR3 length: 13 amino acids. Germline loops: CDR1 MGHRA, CDR2 YSYEKL. Here the CDR3 reads CASSQYPVSPLHF. The CDR3 nucleotides are TGCGCCAGCAGCCAGTACCCCGTGTCACCCCTCCACTTT.

The chain is built from TRBV27 and TRBJ2-7; TRBD2 might be the D (5 bases). This CDR3 is 15 amino acids long. V was pared by 3 bases and J by 2 bases, with 14 bases between. Germline loops: CDR1 MNHEY, CDR2 SMNVEV (reference sequence). The CDR3 reads CASSFDSAGPYEQYF. The CDR3 DNA follows: TGTGCCAGCAGTTTCGATAGCGCAGGACCCTACGAGCAGTACTTC.

This chain uses TRBV25-1 with TRBJ2-5, with a weak D call TRBD2 (7 bases). Per germline, CDR1 MGHDK and CDR2 SYGVNS. V gave up 8 bases and J gave up 8 bases, with 18 bases separating them. There are 13 residues in the CDR3. DNA of the CDR3: TGTGCCAGCTCAAGTGGGGGGGCCGGTACCCAGTACTTC. Translation gives CASSSGGAGTQYF.

The chain uses TRBV19 and TRBJ1-3; D is ambiguous. Deletions cut 1 base from V and 9 bases from J, with 16 bases between. The CDR3 is 15 residues long. In germline, CDR1 is LNHDA, CDR2 SQIVND (reference sequence). The CDR3 DNA follows: TGTGCCAGTAGTATAGTGCCAGGCGGCGAAGGCACCATATATTTT. It specifies CASSIVPGGEGTIYF.

The chain carries TRBV28 and TRBJ2-7; 11 bases are shared with TRBD2. The CDR3 has 17 amino acids. V dropped 8 bases and J dropped 2; count of bases not matched to a gene: 14. Looked up from germline, CDR1 is MDHEN and CDR2 is SYDVKM. As DNA, the CDR3 is TGTGCCAGCTGGGGACTAGCGGACCCAGGCGTGGCCTACGAGCAGTACTTC. It encodes CASWGLADPGVAYEQYF. Full variable domain (rest looked up from reference TRBV28 and TRBJ2-7): DVKVTQSSRYLVKRTGEKVFLECVQDMDHENMFWYRQDPGLGLRLIYFSYDVKMKEKGDIPEGYSVSREKKERFSLILESASTNQTSMYLCASWGLADPGVAYEQYFGPGTRLTVT.

The rearrangement links TRBV11-3 to TRBJ1-1; no firm D call. Trimming pared 3 bases from V and 3 bases from J, leaving 8 bases between. The germline V gene encodes CDR1 SGHNT and CDR2 YENEEA. The CDR3 covers 13 residues. Written as DNA, the CDR3 is TGTGCCAGCAGCTTGGGGTCGCACACTGAAGCTTTCTTT. This encodes CASSLGSHTEAFF.

The genes are TRBV27 and TRBJ2-7; TRBD2 matches at 8 bases. The germline V gene encodes CDR1 MNHEY and CDR2 SMNVEV (reference sequence). J was trimmed by 6 bases and V by 5 bases; bases with no gene match: 9. The CDR3 length is 14 residues. The CDR3 DNA follows: TGTGCCAGCAGTCAAAGCGGGAGTGTTCCCGAGCAGTACTTC. Its protein product is CASSQSGSVPEQYF.

The V call is TRBV4-1, the J call TRBJ1-2; 7 bases align to TRBD1. The V gene end was trimmed by 0 bases and the J gene end by 3 bases; junction bases not matched to a gene: 4. Germline CDR1 and CDR2: MGHRA and YSYEKL. This CDR3 has 15 residues. The CDR3 loop is CASSQDRGNYYGYTF. The CDR3 DNA reads TGCGCCAGCAGCCAAGACAGGGGGAACTACTATGGCTACACCTTC.

This clone has a handful of counts. The V and J genes are TRBV27 and TRBJ1-6; D uncertain. This CDR3 is built from 13 residues. Germline V lookup: CDR1 MNHEY, CDR2 SMNVEV (reference sequence). The V gene lost 2 bases and the J gene lost 11 bases, with 10 bases spanning the gap. CDR3: CASSLGPRAPLHF. The DNA for the CDR3 is TGTGCCAGCAGTTTAGGACCTAGGGCACCCCTCCACTTT.

V and J are TRBV19 and TRBJ1-2; 8 bases map to TRBD1. Germline V gene sequence: CDR1 LNHDA, CDR2 SQIVND (reference sequence). With 11 bases clipped from V and 3 bases from J, the junction kept 8 bases outside the gene matches. CDR3 length: 13 residues. CDR3 sequence reads: CARGDRHYYGYTF. CDR3 nucleotides: TGTGCCCGCGGGGACAGGCATTACTATGGCTACACCTTC.

The V gene is TRBV19, the J gene TRBJ1-1; D is uncertain. Between the trimmed V and J ends, which lost 7 bases and 1 base, there was a span of 10 bases. The CDR3 has 13 residues. Germline lookup yields CDR1 LNHDA and CDR2 SQIVND (reference sequence). CDR3 sequence reads: CASTRIANTEAFF. The CDR3, as DNA: TGTGCCAGTACCCGGATAGCGAACACTGAAGCTTTCTTT.

This chain links TRBV19 with TRBJ1-4, with 10 bases aligning to TRBD1. Germline V gene lookup returns CDR1 LNHDA and CDR2 SQIVND (reference sequence). Losses at the gene ends were 8 bases for V and 11 bases for J; bases not matched to a gene: 11. The CDR3 spans 14 residues. CDR3 coding DNA: TGTGCCAGTGCACCGGGACAGGGGTCAGACAAACTGTTTTTT. Residues: CASAPGQGSDKLFF.

This rearrangement joins TRBV9 to TRBJ1-2; the D gene is possibly TRBD1 (5 bases). CDR1 is SGDLS and CDR2 is YYNGEE in the germline V gene. V lost 2 bases and J 0 bases, leaving 11 bases between the germline ends. The CDR3 spans 15 residues. CDR3 in amino acids: CASSVFTGTNYGYTF. The CDR3, as DNA: TGTGCCAGCAGCGTTTTCACAGGCACTAACTATGGCTACACCTTC. Supplemented by reference TRBV9 and TRBJ1-2, the full variable domain reads DSGVTQTPKHLITATGQRVTLRCSPRSGDLSVYWYQQSLDQGLQFLIQYYNGEERAKGNILERFSAQQFPDLHSELNLSSLELGDSALYFCASSVFTGTNYGYTFGSGTRLTVV.

The chain employs TRBV6-5 and TRBJ2-5; 11 bases fit TRBD2. In germline, CDR1 is MNHEY, CDR2 SVGAGI. This CDR3 has 16 residues. Trimming removed 2 bases from V and 2 bases from J; junction bases left unmatched: 4. Written as DNA, the CDR3 is TGTGCCAGCAGTTACAGGACTAGCGGGTCTCAAGAGACCCAGTACTTC. Its protein is CASSYRTSGSQETQYF.

The V and J genes are TRBV3-1 (or the pseudogene TRBV3-2) and TRBJ1-2; D uncertain. V lost 1 base and J 3 bases, leaving 6 bases between the germline ends. This CDR3 contains 13 residues. From germline, CDR1 is LGHDT and CDR2 YNNKEL (reference sequence). DNA for the CDR3: TGTGCCAGCAGCCAAGGGGCAGACTATGGCTACACCTTC. Translating gives CASSQGADYGYTF.

V usage is TRBV6-5 and J usage is TRBJ2-1; D is ambiguous. Deletions cut 2 bases from V and 6 bases from J, with 8 bases between. Germline lookup yields CDR1 MNHEY and CDR2 SVGAGI. The CDR3 spans 13 residues. The CDR3 coding sequence is TGTGCCAGCAGTTACGGGGAAACCAATGAGCAGTTCTTC. As protein: CASSYGETNEQFF.

The CDR3 coding sequence is TGTGCCACCAGCAGAGATAGCGGGGGGTTTGAGACCCAGTACTTC. Amino acid sequence: CATSRDSGGFETQYF. V gene TRBV15 combines with J gene TRBJ2-5, with TRBD2 matching 10 bases. The J segment lost 5 bases and the V segment lost 0 bases, leaving 3 bases of the junction unmatched. CDR1 and CDR2 from the germline V gene are LNHNV and YYDKDF (reference sequence). This CDR3 has 15 amino acids.

This chain joins TRBV29-1 and TRBJ1-2; D ambiguous. CDR1 SQVTM and CDR2 ANQGSEA come from the germline V gene. V lost 0 bases and J lost 0, with 14 bases in between. The CDR3 has 16 amino acids. The CDR3 here is CSVEDWVGISNYGYTF. The CDR3 DNA follows: TGCAGCGTTGAAGATTGGGTCGGGATTTCTAACTATGGCTACACCTTC.

The chain joins TRBV6-5 to TRBJ1-5, with D possibly TRBD1 on 6 matching bases. The CDR3 loop spans 14 amino acids. The V gene lost 6 bases and the J gene lost 2 bases, with 11 bases spanning the gap. Germline V gives CDR1 MNHEY, CDR2 SVGAGI. This CDR3 is CASSTRQGNQPQHF. In DNA form, the CDR3 reads TGTGCCAGCAGCACTCGACAGGGCAATCAGCCCCAGCATTTT.

This clone has only a few counts. CDR3 nucleotide sequence: TGTGCCAGCGCGACAGGGGGCCTCTATGGCTACACCTTC. It is translated as CASATGGLYGYTF. This sequence joins TRBV12-3 or TRBV12-4 and TRBJ1-2; 10 positions match TRBD1. CDR3 length: 13 amino acids. After removal of 8 bases from V and 4 bases from J, the junction contained 4 bases not matched to a gene.

The chain has TRBV5-1 and TRBJ1-6; D possibly corresponds to TRBD1 (5 bases). The germline V gene encodes CDR1 SGHRS and CDR2 YFSETQ. The V end was cut by 4 bases, the J end by 7 bases, with 9 bases between. The CDR3 totals 13 residues. The DNA for the CDR3 is TGCGCCAGCAGCGCCTCAGGGAATTCACCCCTCCACTTT. Translation: CASSASGNSPLHF.

This clone appeared a single time. The rearrangement joins TRBV6-1 to TRBJ1-5; D ambiguous. This CDR3 has 11 residues. V lost 3 bases to trimming and J lost 7 bases, with 4 bases between them. Per the germline V gene, CDR1 is MNHNS and CDR2 is SASEGT. This chain's CDR3 is CASSDNQPQHF. The DNA for the CDR3 is TGTGCCAGCAGTGACAACCAGCCCCAGCATTTT.

The gene calls are TRBV19 and TRBJ1-2; D is ambiguous. The length of the CDR3 is 13 residues. Trimming pared 1 base from V and 6 bases from J, leaving 9 bases between. CDR1 and CDR2 (germline): LNHDA, SQIVND (reference sequence). The CDR3 coding sequence is TGTGCCAGTAGTATAGGAGTGTTCGATGGCTACACCTTC. This sequence encodes CASSIGVFDGYTF. The full variable domain, in which reference TRBV19 and TRBJ1-2 provide the parts outside the CDR3, is DGGITQSPKYLFRKEGQNVTLSCEQNLNHDAMYWYRQDPGQGLRLIYYSQIVNDFQKGDIAEGYSVSREKKESFPLTVTSAQKNPTAFYLCASSIGVFDGYTFGSGTRLTVV.

The rearrangement links TRBV4-2 to TRBJ1-2; 8 positions agree with TRBD1. The CDR3 is 18 amino acids. With 1 base clipped from V and 0 bases from J, the junction kept 10 bases outside the gene matches. The germline V gene encodes CDR1 LGHNA and CDR2 YNFKEQ. This chain's CDR3 is CASSQVQGQVFSNYGYTF. Written as DNA, the CDR3 is TGTGCCAGCAGCCAAGTTCAGGGACAGGTTTTTTCTAACTATGGCTACACCTTC.